There are a few counts of the clone carrying this T cell receptor (beta chain). Its target is unknown. Data came from immunoSEQ multiplex PCR; TCRdb stores just in-frame clones and leaves some out. In the table there are around 230,000 clones, roughly 86% of which are singletons. This CDR3 is 13 amino acids long. The germline V and J ends were trimmed by 5 bases and 5 bases, with 12 bases remaining between them. Germline CDR1 reads MNHNS; CDR2 reads SASEGT. This sample was included in a study of cytomegalovirus exposure and HLA in healthy donors. Whole-study results and caveats: Accounts indicate the classifier identified cytomegalovirus status with strong specificity and sensitivity.

The clonotype comes from a woman in her thirties in good health and CMV-seropositive. The sequenced material came from PBMCs. The V call is TRBV6-1, the J call TRBJ1-1, with D perhaps TRBD1 (6 bases). The CDR3 sequence: CASSTGFETEAFF. The DNA for the CDR3 is TGTGCCAGCAGTACAGGGTTCGAAACTGAAGCTTTCTTT.